The TCR beta chain under discussion was sequenced for a study of blood T cell repertoires in COVID-19. Study context: Donors in Cohort 3 counted as recovered after two negative PCRs, clearance, or symptom resolution. Sample material is recorded as cDNA or gDNA derived from T cells, B-cell-depleted T cells, or PBMCs.

Which cohort a participant joined came from the clinical history participants gave. The authors' processing: How many nucleated cells were present was estimated from reference gene primer amplification. Here immunoSEQ multiplex PCR was the method, and the copy in TCRdb shows in-frame clones only, minus some. V and J calls and clone size are given by that table; D and trimming were obtained from the DNA. The top ten clones hold roughly 25% of a sample with about 210,000 clones, 86% of them seen once. The CDR3 is 16 residues long. Germline V gene sequence: CDR1 LGHNA, CDR2 YSLEER. Trimming at V came to 0 bases and at J to 7 bases, leaving 8 bases not matched to a gene.

This clonotype was obtained from a woman aged 40 to 55 in a cohort exposed to, infected with or recovered from COVID-19 (not recorded which). The chain is built from TRBV4-3 and TRBJ2-5, with TRBD2 matching 10 bases. The sequenced sample consisted of PBMCs or T cells enriched from blood (not recorded which). The CDR3, as DNA: TGCGCCAGCAGCCAAGACCGGACTAGCGGTTCAGGGACCCAGTACTTC. Its protein product is CASSQDRTSGSGTQYF.